This T cell receptor beta chain is drawn from a study of OX40 agonist ivuxolimab in advanced cancers. Repertoires were generated with immunoSEQ multiplex PCR, while TCRdb's copy carries only in-frame clones and drops some. The repertoire holds some 31,000 clones, 80% to 95% seen once, with roughly a tenth in the top ten. V lost 8 bases, J lost 3 bases, and 13 bases stayed unmatched. The CDR3 has 15 residues. The TCR comes from an adult with an advanced solid tumor such as melanoma, head and neck, liver or kidney cancer. The chain uses TRBV23-1 and TRBJ2-7; 7 bases are a match to TRBD1. TRBV23-1 is an open reading frame, and its role is uncertain. The sequencing used CD4+ or CD8+ T cells sorted from blood, collected in a trial of the OX40 agonist ivuxolimab. The CDR3, as DNA: TGCGCCAGCGGACCCCGGGACAGATCCATCTACGAGCAGTACTTC. Protein sequence: CASGPRDRSIYEQYF.